Given below is one TCR beta chain in context. Its target is not known. Expressed TCRB transcripts were sequenced because the entire RNA isolate underwent reverse transcription. Sequenced by immunoSEQ multiplex PCR; TCRdb stores in-frame clones only, minus some. The sample has roughly 730,000 clones; roughly 13% are singletons. The entry originates in a study of beta chain features in type 1 diabetes. Germline V lookup: CDR1 KGHSH, CDR2 LQKENI. V lost 4 bases and J 8 bases, leaving 12 bases between the germline ends. The CDR3 sequence is 14 residues long. Broader study findings: Shortening that was moderate but significant affected the TCRB CDR3s of Type 1 diabetes patients in all four CD4+ subsets. Sequencing of cDNA might inflate the share of cells that strongly express TCR.

The specimen sequenced was naive CD4+ T cells from blood. The rearrangement uses TRBV18 and TRBJ1-6, with D hard to call. The TCR originated in a man younger than 35 with type 1 diabetes. CDR3 sequence: CASSLGPWDSPLHF. CDR3 coding DNA: TGTGCCAGCTCACTAGGACCGTGGGATTCACCCCTCCACTTT.